This T cell receptor (beta chain) was observed in a study of CD8 T cells in ankylosing spondylitis. Study findings and constraints: Matched synovial fluid from ankylosing spondylitis patients was reported to be enriched for disease-linked clones. Clones that were linked to disease were CD8+ and were relatively rare in peripheral blood. Blood from ankylosing spondylitis patients appeared to carry a characteristic roughly eight-variant TCR beta motif.

This clonotype was recorded at least ten times. As yet, its antigen is unknown. Germline lookup yields CDR1 MNHEY and CDR2 SVGAGI. This CDR3 contains 11 residues. Deletions cut 2 bases from V and 6 bases from J, with 3 bases between. As the method for making TCR beta libraries, quantitative 5'-RACE with molecular barcodes was used. MiXCR, run by TCRdb on the 5' RACE reads, gives a single entry per CDR3 protein. The data contain hundreds of thousands of distinct CDR3 sequences, 12% of them singletons. The J gene is TRBJ2-3, the V gene TRBV6-5; no definite D call. The receptor comes from a male donor with ankylosing spondylitis. Sequenced sample: blood, either unsorted or a sorted T cell fraction (not recorded which). In DNA, the CDR3 is TGTGCCAGCAGTTACCTGGATACGCAGTATTTT. Amino acids: CASSYLDTQYF.